Below, 30 T cell receptor beta chains from the same sample are listed, as sequenced in a study of CD8 T cells in ankylosing spondylitis. TCRdb used MiXCR to reprocess the 5' RACE reads, holding one entry per CDR3 protein. The data show 200,000 to 300,000 distinct CDR3 sequences, about 10% seen once. Sequenced input: blood, either unsorted or a sorted T cell fraction (not recorded which). Receptors originate from a male donor with ankylosing spondylitis or in good health (not recorded which).

There are many counts of this clonotype. The V and J genes are TRBV15 and TRBJ2-7, with D maybe TRBD1 (6 bases). Between the trimmed V and J ends, which lost 0 bases and 4 bases, there was a span of 16 bases. Germline V gene data show CDR1 as LNHNV and CDR2 as YYDKDF (reference sequence). The CDR3 sequence is 16 residues long. As DNA, the CDR3 is TGTGCCACCAGCAGAGACGTCTTAACAGGGTTGTACGAGCAGTACTTC. It yields the protein CATSRDVLTGLYEQYF.

In this sample, this clonotype turned up many times. The chain joins TRBV5-1 to TRBJ2-2; D tentatively reads TRBD1 or TRBD2 (5 bases each). The CDR3 runs to 16 residues. Germline V gene data show CDR1 as SGHRS and CDR2 as YFSETQ. The V end lost 4 bases, the J end lost 6 bases, and 19 bases lay between the germline ends. In nucleotides, the CDR3 is TGCGCCAGCAGCCCTAAGAGAGGGGTTCTGGCCGGGGAGCTGTTTTTT. It is translated as CASSPKRGVLAGELFF.

This clonotype occurred a few times. The CDR3 DNA reads as TGTGCCAGCAGCCCACTCGGGTCGACTAATGAAAAACTGTTTTTT. Translation gives CASSPLGSTNEKLFF. The V and J genes are TRBV14 and TRBJ1-4; no clear D. The ends were cut back, 4 bases at V and 2 bases at J, with 11 bases in the middle. Germline values: CDR1 SGHDN, CDR2 FVKESK. The CDR3 length is 15 residues. Combining the CDR3 with reference TRBV14 and TRBJ1-4 gives the whole variable domain EAGVTQFPSHSVIEKGQTVTLRCDPISGHDNLYWYRRVMGKEIKFLLHFVKESKQDESGMPNNRFLAERTGGTYSTLKVQPAELEDSGVYFCASSPLGSTNEKLFFGSGTQLSVL.

There are many counts of this clonotype. This sequence joins TRBV12-3 or TRBV12-4 and TRBJ2-7, with D perhaps matching TRBD1 (6 bases). V lost 4 bases to trimming and J lost 2 bases, with 12 bases between them. The CDR3 has 14 residues. This chain's CDR3 is CASSSDGDTYEQYF. The CDR3 DNA reads as TGTGCCAGCAGTTCAGACGGGGACACCTACGAGCAGTACTTC.

The V gene is TRBV7-8, the J gene TRBJ1-2, with D possibly being TRBD1 (6 bases). Germline CDR1 SGHVS, CDR2 FQNEAQ. The CDR3 covers 16 residues. V was pared by 5 bases and J by 5 bases, with 21 bases between. CDR3 protein: CASSPKARTAEYGYTF. The CDR3, as DNA: TGTGCCAGCAGCCCCAAAGCCCGGACAGCAGAATATGGCTACACCTTC. The variable domain in full, with the rest retrieved from reference TRBV7-8 and TRBJ1-2, is GAGVSQSPRYKVAKRGQDVALRCDPISGHVSLFWYQQALGQGPEFLTYFQNEAQLDKSGLPSDRFFAERPEGSVSTLKIQRTQQEDSAVYLCASSPKARTAEYGYTFGSGTRLTVV.

This clonotype was seen repeatedly, ten times or more. The chain carries TRBV6-1 and TRBJ2-3; possibly TRBD1 for D (6 bases). The germline gives CDR1 MNHNS, CDR2 SASEGT. The CDR3 is made up of 14 amino acids. V dropped 8 bases and J dropped 3 bases, with 15 bases sitting between them. CDR3 protein: CASRTGWSTDTQYF. In DNA, the CDR3 is TGTGCCAGCCGCACAGGGTGGAGTACAGATACGCAGTATTTT.

This clonotype came up a few times. The gene calls are TRBV10-1 and TRBJ2-7; 13 bases agree with TRBD2. CDR1 is WNHNN and CDR2 is SYGVQD in the germline V gene (reference sequence). This CDR3 contains 16 residues. With 3 bases clipped from V and 3 bases from J, the junction kept 5 bases outside the gene matches. The CDR3 bases are TGCGCCAGCAGTGACAACGGACTAGCGGGGGTCTACGAGCAGTACTTC. It translates to CASSDNGLAGVYEQYF.

At least ten counts were recorded for this clonotype. The V and J genes are TRBV11-2 and TRBJ1-2; maybe TRBD1 (5 bases). The CDR3 extends over 14 amino acids. The germline V and J ends were trimmed by 1 base and 4 bases, with 10 bases remaining between them. Germline CDR1 and CDR2: SGHAT and FQNNGV. CDR3 nucleotide sequence: TGTGCCAGCAGCTTAGGCGAGGACACCTATGGCTACACCTTC. Encoded protein: CASSLGEDTYGYTF.

There are a few counts of this clonotype. This chain links TRBV6-5 with TRBJ2-5, with D perhaps TRBD2 (5 bases). The CDR3 sequence is 13 residues long. Germline lookup yields CDR1 MNHEY and CDR2 SVGAGI. The germline V and J ends were trimmed by 2 bases and 7 bases, with 11 bases remaining between them. The CDR3 loop reads CASSYGPEGTQYF. CDR3 DNA sequence: TGTGCCAGCAGTTACGGCCCCGAGGGGACCCAGTACTTC.

The V call is TRBV3-1, the J call TRBJ2-2; 8 nucleotides agree with TRBD1. After removal of 6 bases from V and 5 bases from J, the junction contained 20 bases not matched to a gene. CDR3 size: 19 residues. CDR1 and CDR2 from the germline V gene are LGHDT and YNNKEL (reference sequence). CDR3 in amino acids: CASSQMMFDHHRGTGELFF. The CDR3 coding sequence is TGTGCCAGCAGTCAAATGATGTTCGATCATCACAGGGGGACCGGGGAGCTGTTTTTT.

This clonotype was detected many times. V gene TRBV5-1 combines with J gene TRBJ1-5; D might be TRBD1 (6 bases). Per germline, CDR1 SGHRS and CDR2 YFSETQ. V lost 0 bases and J 2 bases, leaving 15 bases between the germline ends. This CDR3 comprises 17 residues. The CDR3 region has the DNA TGCGCCAGCAGCTTGGAACCAACAGGGTTGGGCAATCAGCCCCAGCATTTT. It encodes CASSLEPTGLGNQPQHF.

The V gene is TRBV20-1, the J gene TRBJ2-5, with unresolved D. The V and J ends lost 0 bases and 1 base respectively, with 9 bases between them. Per germline, CDR1 DFQATT and CDR2 SNEGSKA (reference sequence). CDR3 size: 14 residues. The CDR3 DNA reads TGCAGTGCTAGAGATACCGTCGGCCAAGAGACCCAGTACTTC. Translating gives CSARDTVGQETQYF.

This clonotype occurred many times. The genes are TRBV20-1 and TRBJ1-6; 10 bases match TRBD1. V lost 6 bases, J lost 7 bases, and 6 bases stayed unmatched. The V gene's germline CDR1 is DFQATT and CDR2 SNEGSKA (reference sequence). This CDR3 has 14 residues. The CDR3 here is CSAGTGERNSPLHF. DNA of the CDR3: TGCAGTGCCGGGACAGGGGAAAGGAATTCACCCCTCCACTTT.

This sequence joins TRBV3-1 and TRBJ2-5; 10 nucleotides agree with TRBD2. This CDR3 comprises 19 residues. Germline V gene data show CDR1 as LGHDT and CDR2 as YNNKEL (reference sequence). The V segment lost 8 bases and the J segment 0 bases; nucleotides outside the gene matches: 18. The chain's CDR3 is CASSPPGLAGDLYQETQYF. The CDR3 coding sequence is TGTGCCAGCTCCCCCCCGGGGCTAGCGGGGGACTTGTACCAAGAGACCCAGTACTTC.

The rearrangement links TRBV9 to TRBJ2-2; weak D call: TRBD1 (6 bases). Trimming removed 4 bases at V and 4 bases at J, with 17 bases between. The CDR3 has 16 residues. The germline V gene has CDR1 SGDLS and CDR2 YYNGEE. CDR3 region: CASSQSGTFGTGELFF. DNA for the CDR3: TGTGCCAGCAGCCAATCCGGGACATTTGGCACCGGGGAGCTGTTTTTT.

V and J are TRBV6-1 and TRBJ2-3; tentatively, D is TRBD1 (6 bases). Germline CDR1 reads MNHNS; CDR2 reads SASEGT. Trimming shortened V by 1 base and J by 2 bases, and 7 bases separated the two germline ends. The CDR3 runs 14 residues. The CDR3 nucleotides read TGTGCCAGCAGTGAAGGGACAGACACAGATACGCAGTATTTT. Translation: CASSEGTDTDTQYF.

This clonotype was counted ten times or more. The chain has TRBV20-1 and TRBJ2-7; weak D call: TRBD1 (5 bases). The CDR3 spans 15 residues. Germline V lookup: CDR1 DFQATT, CDR2 SNEGSKA (reference sequence). V was clipped by 1 base and J by 0 bases, with 13 bases between them. CDR3 amino acids: CSARVGAGGSYEQYF. The CDR3 coding sequence is TGCAGTGCTAGAGTAGGGGCAGGTGGCTCCTACGAGCAGTACTTC.

This clonotype was seen repeatedly, ten times or more. The chain links TRBV10-2 to TRBJ1-2; D call uncertain. Trimming cost V 3 bases and J 8 bases, with 10 bases left between them. This CDR3 has 12 amino acids. Germline CDR1 is WSHSY and CDR2 is SAAADI. CDR3 sequence (DNA): TGCGCCAGCAGTGACCTGGCAAAAGGCTACACCTTC. The encoded protein is CASSDLAKGYTF.

The chain links TRBV20-1 to TRBJ2-1; 7 bases are a match to TRBD1. V lost 6 bases to trimming and J lost 2 bases; unmatched junction nucleotides: 4. Germline V gene data show CDR1 as DFQATT and CDR2 as SNEGSKA (reference sequence). The CDR3 spans 13 residues. CDR3 sequence reads: CSATGDTYNEQFF. CDR3 DNA sequence: TGCAGTGCAACAGGGGATACCTACAATGAGCAGTTCTTC.

The chain couples TRBV7-9 to TRBJ2-7; weak D call: TRBD1 (5 bases). V was cut by 1 base and J by 5 bases, with 15 bases left in between. CDR3 length: 15 residues. CDR1 SEHNR and CDR2 FQNEAQ come from the germline V gene (reference sequence). The CDR3 here is CASSLEVGAGDEQYF. DNA for the CDR3: TGTGCCAGCAGCTTAGAGGTTGGGGCCGGCGACGAGCAGTACTTC.

This sequence joins TRBV7-9 and TRBJ2-7; D tentatively fits TRBD1 or TRBD2 (7 bases each). Germline CDR1 and CDR2: SEHNR and FQNEAQ (reference sequence). CDR3 length: 14 residues. Trimming cost V 4 bases and J 3 bases, with 13 bases left between them. CDR3 sequence reads: CASSSGGDYYEQYF. The CDR3 nucleotides are TGTGCCAGCAGCTCAGGGGGGGATTACTACGAGCAGTACTTC.

This clonotype was seen repeatedly, ten times or more. V and J are TRBV12-3 or TRBV12-4 and TRBJ1-2; D call uncertain. The length of the CDR3 is 14 residues. Trimming removed 1 base at V and 1 base at J, with 7 bases between. CDR3 in amino acids: CASSLGGSNYGYTF. The CDR3 DNA is TGTGCCAGCAGTTTAGGCGGCAGTAACTATGGCTACACCTTC.

A few counts support this clonotype. The CDR3 sequence: CATSRDRELGEQYF. CDR3 in DNA: TGTGCCACCAGCAGGGACAGGGAGTTGGGCGAGCAGTACTTC. V and J are TRBV15 and TRBJ2-7; 8 nucleotides agree with TRBD1. The CDR3 consists of 14 residues. V was pared by 3 bases and J by 6 bases, with 7 bases of the junction left unmatched. Germline V gene lookup returns CDR1 LNHNV and CDR2 YYDKDF (reference sequence).

This clonotype has a handful of counts. The rearrangement links TRBV7-9 to TRBJ2-3, with D uncertain. V was trimmed by 1 base and J by 0 bases, leaving 11 bases between them. Germline V CDR1 and CDR2: SEHNR, FQNEAQ (reference sequence). The CDR3 is 16 residues long. The CDR3 DNA reads TGTGCCAGCAGCTTAGGGTCCGGCGGCAGCACAGATACGCAGTATTTT. Translating it yields CASSLGSGGSTDTQYF. The complete variable domain, with remaining parts taken from reference TRBV7-9 and TRBJ2-3, reads DTGVSQNPRHKITKRGQNVTFRCDPISEHNRLYWYRQTLGQGPEFLTYFQNEAQLEKSRLLSDRFSAERPKGSFSTLEIQRTEQGDSAMYLCASSLGSGGSTDTQYFGPGTRLTVL.

This clonotype was observed once. A read error is possible here, since a much larger clone lies one base away. V gene TRBV2 combines with J gene TRBJ2-5, with D perhaps TRBD1 or TRBD2 (5 bases each). Per the germline V gene, CDR1 is SNHLY and CDR2 is FYNNEI. V gave up 8 bases and J gave up 6 bases, with 16 bases separating them. The CDR3 is 13 residues long. The CDR3 loop is CASGDVFKQTQYF. CDR3 nucleotide sequence: TGTGCCAGCGGGGACGTGTTTAAACAGACCCAGTACTTC.

The sample holds many counts of this clonotype. The chain joins TRBV20-1 to TRBJ2-5; D is perhaps TRBD1 (6 bases). The length of the CDR3 is 14 residues. The germline V gene encodes CDR1 DFQATT and CDR2 SNEGSKA (reference sequence). The V and J ends lost 6 bases and 4 bases respectively, with 18 bases between them. CDR3 region: CSAEQGSLGETQYF. The CDR3 DNA reads TGCAGTGCCGAACAGGGTTCTCTGGGAGAGACCCAGTACTTC.

Turning to this clonotype: A much larger clone is a single base away; this may be a read error. The chain has TRBV10-3 and TRBJ2-3; D unresolved. This CDR3 spans 15 amino acids. Germline V gene data show CDR1 as ENHRY and CDR2 as SYGVKD. Trimming stripped 9 bases from V and 0 bases from J, with 16 bases between. The CDR3 loop reads CAIALQNTSTDTQYF. The CDR3 nucleotides are TGTGCCATAGCCCTACAGAACACTAGCACAGATACGCAGTATTTT.

This clonotype came up a few times. As DNA, the CDR3 is TGTGCCAGCTCACCGTTGGACAAGCCGACAGGGGGCTTTGGCTATGGCTACACCTTC. Translated: CASSPLDKPTGGFGYGYTF. This chain connects TRBV18 to TRBJ1-2; 10 positions match TRBD1. The V gene's germline CDR1 is KGHSH and CDR2 LQKENI. This CDR3 has 19 residues. The J segment lost 4 bases and the V segment lost 3 bases, leaving 17 bases of the junction unmatched. Full variable domain (rest looked up from reference TRBV18 and TRBJ1-2): NAGVMQNPRHLVRRRGQEARLRCSPMKGHSHVYWYRQLPEEGLKFMVYLQKENIIDESGMPKERFSAEFPKEGPSILRIQQVVRGDSAAYFCASSPLDKPTGGFGYGYTFGSGTRLTVV.

Ten or more counts support this clonotype. The rearrangement uses TRBV6-1 and TRBJ2-7; D tentatively reads TRBD1 or TRBD2 (5 bases each). The V gene's germline CDR1 is MNHNS and CDR2 SASEGT. The V gene lost 8 bases and the J gene lost 7 bases, with 18 bases spanning the gap. The CDR3 is 13 residues long. CDR3 bases: TGTGCCAGCGGGGCAGTAGACCGGGGTGAGCAGTACTTC. It encodes CASGAVDRGEQYF.

This chain links TRBV18 with TRBJ2-7; D not resolved. There are 14 residues in the CDR3. V was pared by 2 bases and J by 4 bases, with 12 bases between. In germline, CDR1 is KGHSH, CDR2 LQKENI. The CDR3 DNA is TGTGCCAGCTCACCATCGACTGCTACATACGAGCAGTACTTC. This translates into CASSPSTATYEQYF.